This T cell receptor beta chain came from a study of blood T cell repertoires in COVID-19 (dated by TCRdb to the early 2020s). Study-level background: Collaborator samples came from the United States, Italy and Spain and covered acute and convalescent phases of COVID-19. Samples came from the ongoing ImmuneRACE study (first 160 participants) plus 1,254 subjects from 6 global collaborators. The dataset comprised deeply sampled blood TCRbeta repertoires from subjects exposed to, actively infected with, or recovered from COVID-19. Sample metadata almost always included a de-identified subject ID, COVID-19 status, age in years and sex. The repertoires were made available in a free public database intended to serve as a resource for research on the immune response to SARS-CoV-2. The prospective study material was composed of cDNA or gDNA derived from T cells, B-cell-depleted T cells, or PBMCs. Where available, HLA class I and class II types were taken from metadata supplied by the sample provider and were not determined by assay-based typing.

General findings and caveats noted by the study authors: Clinical and demographic metadata were provided uncurated, with the amount varying by source and participant.

Collaborating institutions collected whole blood in K2EDTA tubes following their own protocols. For TCRbeta analysis, collaborator samples were shipped as frozen whole blood, as isolated PBMCs, or as DNA extracted from either sample type. A word on this clone: What antigen it recognizes has not been identified. No base quality values were provided; no much bigger clone lies one nucleotide off.

The immunoSEQ Assay, a bias-controlled multiplex PCR, was used to amplify TCRbeta CDR3 regions from genomic DNA. Concerning the study's data processing: Within the assay, amplification of reference gene primers was used to estimate how many nucleated cells each sample contained. To quantify the absolute abundance of each unique TCRbeta CDR3 rearrangement, sequence reads were collapsed and filtered. For each sample, productive Simpson clonality was calculated as the square root of Simpson's diversity index over productive rearrangements. The immuneACCESS repertoire file appears here via TCRdb, limited to in-frame rearrangements. These files lack a portion of the clones; in checked studies, under half of the deficit traces to unresolved V genes, and the cause of the others is not known. Clone size and V and J calls were adopted from that table, with D and trimming inferred from the DNA. For this sample there are around 68,000 clones; 65% to 80% appear just once. The ten largest account for roughly a tenth of the sample.

V was cut back by 0 bases and J by 4 bases, leaving a gap of 10 bases between them. In the germline V gene, CDR1 corresponds to SGHRS and CDR2 to YFSETQ. Measured from the cysteine to the phenylalanine, the CDR3 is 15 residues long. The DNA shown is the 45-base CDR3, in frame from base 1. The receptor was isolated from a woman between 45 and 60 years old with acute or convalescent COVID-19. The sequenced sample consisted of peripheral blood. The sequence is built from TRBV5-1 and TRBJ2-2; tentative D gene TRBD1, with 5 bases matching. The CDR3 corresponds to CASSLAPGITGELFF. The DNA sequence reads TGCGCCAGCAGCTTGGCCCCAGGGATCACCGGGGAGCTGTTTTTT.